This is a list of T cell receptor beta chains from one sample in a study of control samples from healthy donors and cancer patients. Assay used: immunoSEQ multiplex PCR; TCRdb lists only in-frame clones, some missing. The sample has about 83,000 clones; 91% are singletons. What was sequenced was blood. These receptor sequences come from a man aged 25 to 40 in good health. CDR3s include the opening cysteine and the closing phenylalanine or tryptophan. A D gene is named only where the DNA matches it firmly. The size entry is marked missing in some rows and otherwise reads once, few, many or a size class.

v_call	clone_size	j_call	d_call	cdr3_aa	cdr3_nt
TRBV27	.	TRBJ2-3	TRBD2	CASNQSGGRSTDTQYF	TGTGCCAGCAACCAATCGGGGGGAAGAAGCACAGATACGCAGTATTTT
TRBV5-3	.	TRBJ2-3	.	CARSLGGTPARTDTQYF	TGTGCCAGAAGCTTGGGGGGGACCCCAGCCCGCACAGATACGCAGTATTTT
TRBV5-1	.	TRBJ1-2	TRBD1	CASSGLGQLNYGYTF	TGCGCCAGCAGCGGCCTGGGACAGCTCAACTATGGCTACACCTTC
TRBV29-1	.	TRBJ2-1	.	CSVERAREEQFF	TGCAGCGTTGAAAGGGCTAGGGAGGAGCAGTTCTTC
TRBV6-5	.	TRBJ1-2	TRBD1	CASSFDRGANYGYTF	TGTGCCAGCAGTTTCGACAGGGGAGCTAACTATGGCTACACCTTC
TRBV6-5	.	TRBJ2-7	.	CASSYSGGSYEQYF	TGTGCCAGCAGTTACTCGGGGGGCAGTTACGAGCAGTACTTC
TRBV5-1	.	TRBJ1-2	.	CASSYDGLYGYTF	TGCGCCAGCAGCTACGACGGATTATATGGCTACACCTTC
TRBV21-1	.	TRBJ2-2	.	CASSTPMSGTSGSRSGELFF	TGTGCCAGCAGCACCCCTATGTCAGGGACTAGCGGGAGTCGCTCCGGGGAGCTGTTTTTT
TRBV24-1	.	TRBJ2-1	.	CATSDMGVSYNEQFF	TGTGCCACCAGTGATATGGGGGTCTCCTACAATGAGCAGTTCTTC
TRBV5-1	.	TRBJ2-3	.	CASSTTGPWGDTQYF	TGCGCCAGCAGCACTACAGGGCCGTGGGGAGATACGCAGTATTTT
TRBV19	.	TRBJ1-5	.	CASRGGGRPQHF	TGTGCCAGTAGGGGGGGAGGACGGCCCCAGCATTTT
TRBV29-1	.	TRBJ2-1	.	CSVGHGGSYNEQFF	TGCAGCGTTGGCCATGGGGGCTCCTACAATGAGCAGTTCTTC
TRBV10-3	few	TRBJ2-7	TRBD1	CAISESPGGDEQYF	TGTGCCATCAGTGAAAGTCCAGGGGGAGACGAGCAGTACTTC
TRBV6-5	once	TRBJ1-4	.	CASRGPWVNEKLFF	TGTGCCAGCAGGGGCCCGTGGGTTAATGAAAAACTGTTTTTT
TRBV24-1	.	TRBJ2-3	.	CATSDRTGVESADTQYF	TGTGCCACCAGTGACCGAACGGGGGTGGAGAGCGCAGATACGCAGTATTTT
TRBV5-6	.	TRBJ1-3	.	CASSTGTGHPGNTIYF	TGTGCCAGCAGCACCGGCACGGGACATCCTGGAAACACCATATATTTT
TRBV7-9	.	TRBJ2-7	.	CASSLSGAEQYF	TGTGCCAGCAGCTTATCCGGGGCCGAGCAGTACTTC
TRBV5-1	.	TRBJ2-7	TRBD2	CASRGGLAGDYEQYF	TGCGCCAGCAGAGGAGGACTAGCGGGAGACTACGAGCAGTACTTC
TRBV6-6	.	TRBJ2-7	TRBD2	CAIRAGVYEQYF	TGTGCCATACGAGCGGGAGTCTACGAGCAGTACTTC
TRBV11-2	.	TRBJ1-5	.	CASSLNGFNQPQHF	TGTGCCAGCAGCTTAAATGGGTTCAATCAGCCCCAGCATTTT
TRBV30	.	TRBJ2-1	.	CAWSDSLRGRLYNEQFF	TGTGCCTGGAGCGATTCCCTAAGAGGGAGGCTCTACAATGAGCAGTTCTTC
TRBV7-9	once	TRBJ1-4	.	CASSFLGPNEKLFF	TGTGCCAGCAGCTTCCTTGGGCCGAATGAAAAACTGTTTTTT
TRBV5-1	.	TRBJ2-2	.	CASFQGSGELFF	TGCGCCAGTTTCCAGGGGTCCGGGGAGCTGTTTTTT
TRBV11-1	.	TRBJ2-7	TRBD1	CASSSDRGFYEQYF	TGTGCCAGCAGCTCGGACAGGGGTTTCTACGAGCAGTACTTC
TRBV27	.	TRBJ2-7	TRBD2	CASSPGTSGDYEQYF	TGTGCCAGCAGTCCGGGGACTAGCGGGGACTACGAGCAGTACTTC
TRBV19	.	TRBJ2-1	TRBD2	CASSTGTSGRNEQFF	TGTGCCAGTAGTACGGGGACTAGCGGGAGGAATGAGCAGTTCTTC
TRBV9	.	TRBJ2-3	TRBD2	CASSPSGSGGETQYF	TGTGCCAGCAGCCCAAGTGGTTCCGGGGGGGAAACGCAGTATTTT
TRBV7-8	.	TRBJ1-4	.	CASSLERGREGWTYF	TGTGCCAGCAGCTTAGAGAGGGGCAGGGAGGGTTGGACCTATTTT
TRBV7-3	.	TRBJ2-7	.	CASSAHRDITYEQYF	TGTGCCAGCAGCGCCCACCGGGACATTACCTACGAGCAGTACTTC
TRBV7-2	.	TRBJ1-1	.	CASSLEGSLPGTEAFF	TGTGCCAGCAGCTTAGAGGGCAGCCTCCCAGGGACTGAAGCTTTCTTT